The clone carrying this TCR beta chain was seen ten or more times. Its antigen is undetermined. This record belongs to a study of response to subunit inactivated influenza vaccine. Germline lookup yields CDR1 KGHDR and CDR2 SFDVKD. This CDR3 is built from 14 residues. V lost 5 bases and J 4 bases, leaving 11 bases between the germline ends. TCRdb re-derived calls from the RT-PCR reads in MiXCR, one entry per CDR3 protein. The data contain fewer than 650,000 distinct CDR3 sequences, 13% of them singletons. Notes on the study in general: Authors suggested each seasonal influenza vaccination recruits few new T cells.

The sample consisted of PBMCs from blood, taken around seven weeks after vaccination. This chain uses TRBV24-1 with TRBJ1-5; D is perhaps TRBD1 (5 bases). This clonotype originated in a man in his fifties or sixties who received an inactivated influenza vaccine. The CDR3 spells CATSVTGPNQPQHF. The CDR3 region has the DNA TGTGCCACCAGTGTGACGGGACCTAATCAGCCCCAGCATTTT.